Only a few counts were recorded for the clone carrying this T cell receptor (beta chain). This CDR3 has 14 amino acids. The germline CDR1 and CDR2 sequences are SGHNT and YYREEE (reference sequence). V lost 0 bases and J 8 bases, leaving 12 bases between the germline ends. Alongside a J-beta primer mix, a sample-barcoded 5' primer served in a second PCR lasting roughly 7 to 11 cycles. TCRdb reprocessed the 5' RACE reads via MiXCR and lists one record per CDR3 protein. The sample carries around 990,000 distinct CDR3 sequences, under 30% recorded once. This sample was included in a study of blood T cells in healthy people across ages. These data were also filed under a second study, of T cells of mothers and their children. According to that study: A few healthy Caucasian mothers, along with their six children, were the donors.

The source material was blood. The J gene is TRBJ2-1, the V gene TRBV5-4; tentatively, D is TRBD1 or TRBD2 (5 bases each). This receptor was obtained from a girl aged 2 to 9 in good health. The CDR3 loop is CASSLETAADEQFF. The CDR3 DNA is TGTGCCAGCAGCTTGGAGACAGCGGCGGATGAGCAGTTCTTC.